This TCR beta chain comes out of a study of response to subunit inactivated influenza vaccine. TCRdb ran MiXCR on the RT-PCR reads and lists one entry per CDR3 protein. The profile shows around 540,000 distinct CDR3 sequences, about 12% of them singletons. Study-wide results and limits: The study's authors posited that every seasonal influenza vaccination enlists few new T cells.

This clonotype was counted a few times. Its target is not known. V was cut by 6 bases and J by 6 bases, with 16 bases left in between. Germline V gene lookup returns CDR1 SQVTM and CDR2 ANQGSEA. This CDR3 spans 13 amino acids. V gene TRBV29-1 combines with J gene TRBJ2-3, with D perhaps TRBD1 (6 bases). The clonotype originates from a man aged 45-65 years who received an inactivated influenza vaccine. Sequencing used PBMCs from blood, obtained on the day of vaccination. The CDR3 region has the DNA TGCAGCGTCGCCCGACAGGCGAGGGATACGCAGTATTTT. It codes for CSVARQARDTQYF.